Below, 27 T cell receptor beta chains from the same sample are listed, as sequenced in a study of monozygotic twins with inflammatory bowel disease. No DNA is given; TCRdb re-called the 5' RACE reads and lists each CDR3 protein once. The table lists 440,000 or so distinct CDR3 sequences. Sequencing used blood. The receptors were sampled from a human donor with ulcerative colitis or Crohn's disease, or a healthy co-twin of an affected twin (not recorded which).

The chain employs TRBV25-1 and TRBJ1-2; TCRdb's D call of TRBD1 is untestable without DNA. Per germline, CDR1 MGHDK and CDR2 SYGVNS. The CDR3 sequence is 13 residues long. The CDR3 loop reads CASSDGTDYGYTF.

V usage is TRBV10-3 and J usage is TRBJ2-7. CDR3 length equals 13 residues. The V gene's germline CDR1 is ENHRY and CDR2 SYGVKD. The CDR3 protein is CAISADPSYEQYF.

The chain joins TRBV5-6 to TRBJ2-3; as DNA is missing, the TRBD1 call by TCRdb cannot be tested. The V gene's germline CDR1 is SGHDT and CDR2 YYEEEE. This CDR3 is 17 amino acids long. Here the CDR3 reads CASSLPLTGFLGDTQYF.

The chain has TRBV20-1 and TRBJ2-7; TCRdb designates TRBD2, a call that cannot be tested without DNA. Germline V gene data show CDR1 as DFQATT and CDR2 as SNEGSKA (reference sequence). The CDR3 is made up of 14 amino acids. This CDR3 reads CSAQSSGTWNEQYF.

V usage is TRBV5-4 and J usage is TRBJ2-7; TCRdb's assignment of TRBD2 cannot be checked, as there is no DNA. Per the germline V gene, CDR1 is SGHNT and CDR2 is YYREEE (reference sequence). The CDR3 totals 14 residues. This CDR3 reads CASSSSGRVYEQYF.

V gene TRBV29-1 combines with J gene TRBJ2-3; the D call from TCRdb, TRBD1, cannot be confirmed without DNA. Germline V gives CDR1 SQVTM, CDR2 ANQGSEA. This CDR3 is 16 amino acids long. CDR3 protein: CSVEPPGGASTDTQYF.

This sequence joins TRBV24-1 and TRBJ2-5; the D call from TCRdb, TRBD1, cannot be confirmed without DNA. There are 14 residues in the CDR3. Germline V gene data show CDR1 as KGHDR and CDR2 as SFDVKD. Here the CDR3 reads CATASGTGKETQYF.

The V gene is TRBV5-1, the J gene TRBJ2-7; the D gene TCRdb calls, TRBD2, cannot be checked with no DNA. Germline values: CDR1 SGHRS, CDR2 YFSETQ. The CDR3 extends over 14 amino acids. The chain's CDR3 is CASSLGLVVDEQYF.

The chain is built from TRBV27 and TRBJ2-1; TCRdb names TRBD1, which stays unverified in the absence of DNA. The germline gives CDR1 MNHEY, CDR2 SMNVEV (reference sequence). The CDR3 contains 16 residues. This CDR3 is CASRQVRDKLYNEQFF.

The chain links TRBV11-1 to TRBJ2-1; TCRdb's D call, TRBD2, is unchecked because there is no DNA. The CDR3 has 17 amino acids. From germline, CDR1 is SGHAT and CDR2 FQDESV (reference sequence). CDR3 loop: CASSPRGWTREYNEQFF.

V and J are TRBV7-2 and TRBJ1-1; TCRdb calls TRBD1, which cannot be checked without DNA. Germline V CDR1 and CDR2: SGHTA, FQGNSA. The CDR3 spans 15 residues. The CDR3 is CASSSWDRMNTEAFF.

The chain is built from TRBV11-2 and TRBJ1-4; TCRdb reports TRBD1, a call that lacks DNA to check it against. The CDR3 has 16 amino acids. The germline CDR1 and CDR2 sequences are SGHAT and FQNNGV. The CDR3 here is CASTLLGGAPSEKLFF.

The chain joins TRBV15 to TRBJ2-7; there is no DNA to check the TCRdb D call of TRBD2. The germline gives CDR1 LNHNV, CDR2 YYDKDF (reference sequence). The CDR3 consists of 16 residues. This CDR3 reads CATSRVLLAGPYEQYF.

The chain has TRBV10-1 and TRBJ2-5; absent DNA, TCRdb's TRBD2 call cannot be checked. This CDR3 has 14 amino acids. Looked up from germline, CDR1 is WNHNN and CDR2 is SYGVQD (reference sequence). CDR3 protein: CASSDTSGPRTQYF.

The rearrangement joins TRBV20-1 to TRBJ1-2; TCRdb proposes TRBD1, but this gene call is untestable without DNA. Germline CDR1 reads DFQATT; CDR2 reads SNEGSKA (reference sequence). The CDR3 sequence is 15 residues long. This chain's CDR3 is CSARDRDSANYGYTF.

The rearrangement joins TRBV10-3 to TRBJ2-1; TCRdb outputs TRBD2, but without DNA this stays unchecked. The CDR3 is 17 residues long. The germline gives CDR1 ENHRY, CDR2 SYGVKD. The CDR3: CAISGGVSGGVYNEQFF.

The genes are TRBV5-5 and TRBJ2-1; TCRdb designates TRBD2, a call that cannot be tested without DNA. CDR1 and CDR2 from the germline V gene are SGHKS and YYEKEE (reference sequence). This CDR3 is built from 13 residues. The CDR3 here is CASSASPRDEQFF.

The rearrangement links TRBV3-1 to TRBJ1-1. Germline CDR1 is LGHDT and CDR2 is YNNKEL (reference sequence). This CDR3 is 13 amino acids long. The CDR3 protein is CASSQAGRKRAFF.

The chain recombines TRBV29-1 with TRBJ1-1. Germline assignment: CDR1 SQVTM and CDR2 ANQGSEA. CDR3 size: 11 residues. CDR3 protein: CSVKTNTEAFF.

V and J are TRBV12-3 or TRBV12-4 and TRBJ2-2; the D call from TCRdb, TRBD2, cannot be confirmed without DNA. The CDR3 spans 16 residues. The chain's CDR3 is CASSPLAGTNTGELFF.

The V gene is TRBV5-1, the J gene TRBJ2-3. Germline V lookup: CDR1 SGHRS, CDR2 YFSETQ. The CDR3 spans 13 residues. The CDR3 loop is CASSLSDPDTQYF. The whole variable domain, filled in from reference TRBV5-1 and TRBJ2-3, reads KAGVTQTPRYLIKTRGQQVTLSCSPISGHRSVSWYQQTPGQGLQFLFEYFSETQRNKGNFPGRFSGRQFSNSRSEMNVSTLELGDSALYLCASSLSDPDTQYFGPGTRLTVL.

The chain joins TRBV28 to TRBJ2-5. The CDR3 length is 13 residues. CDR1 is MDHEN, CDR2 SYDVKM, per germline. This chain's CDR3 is CASSLPYQETQYF.

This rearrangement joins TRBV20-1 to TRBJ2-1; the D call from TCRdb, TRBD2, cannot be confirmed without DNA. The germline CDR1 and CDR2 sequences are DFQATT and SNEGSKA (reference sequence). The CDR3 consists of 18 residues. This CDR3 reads CSARASGEVTVAYNEQFF.

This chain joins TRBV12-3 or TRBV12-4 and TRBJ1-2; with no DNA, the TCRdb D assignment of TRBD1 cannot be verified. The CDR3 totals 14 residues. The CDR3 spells CASSFGAGAMGYTF.

The CDR3 reads CASSLAAGGYNEQFF. The J gene is TRBJ2-1, the V gene TRBV7-6; TCRdb calls TRBD2, which cannot be checked without DNA. The CDR3 totals 15 residues. Germline-derived CDR1 and CDR2 are SGHVS and FNYEAQ.

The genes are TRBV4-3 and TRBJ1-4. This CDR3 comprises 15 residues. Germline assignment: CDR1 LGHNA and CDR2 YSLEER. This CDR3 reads CASSRRFSEGEKLFF.

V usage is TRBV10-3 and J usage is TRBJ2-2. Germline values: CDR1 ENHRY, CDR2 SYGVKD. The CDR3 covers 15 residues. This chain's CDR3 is CAISERGTNTGELFF.